This T cell receptor (beta chain) is from a study of human T cells and chemical hapten exposure. On the study more broadly: Diphenylcyclopropenone was administered weekly to the scalp of patients throughout the approximately 25-week study.

CDR3 length: 16 residues. Germline V lookup: CDR1 MDHEN, CDR2 SYDVKM. Between the trimmed V and J ends, which lost 6 bases and 1 base, there was a span of 15 bases. Noted time point: patch test 1, 2 weeks after DPC sensitization. Treatment noted: therapeutic diphenylcyclopropenone sensitization with weekly scalp DPC. TCRdb reanalysed the RACE reads using MiXCR and keeps one entry per CDR3 protein. The data contain approximately 110,000 distinct CDR3 sequences, 9.5% to 12% of them singletons. The chain carries TRBV28 and TRBJ2-2; tentatively, D is TRBD1 or TRBD2 (6 bases each). Specimen: whole blood, collected in connection with sensitization to the hapten diphenylcyclopropenone (DPC). The sequence came from a woman between 40 and 55 years old with alopecia areata. Some clones in this sample may be carry-over from other donors' samples. CDR3 nucleotide sequence: TGTGCCAGCAGCCCAGGAGGGGGAGGGAACACCGGGGAGCTGTTTTTT. Residues: CASSPGGGGNTGELFF. Looking up the rest from reference TRBV28 and TRBJ2-2 gives the full variable domain: DVKVTQSSRYLVKRTGEKVFLECVQDMDHENMFWYRQDPGLGLRLIYFSYDVKMKEKGDIPEGYSVSREKKERFSLILESASTNQTSMYLCASSPGGGGNTGELFFGEGSRLTVL.